The 13 T cell receptor beta chains presented below share a single source sample, sequenced in a study of blood T cell repertoires in COVID-19. Method: immunoSEQ multiplex PCR; TCRdb's copy keeps in-frame clones and lacks some. Here the sample spans roughly 400,000 clones, more than 75% being singletons. Material for sequencing was peripheral blood. Source of these receptors: a woman aged 60-75 years with COVID-19, enrolled during active disease.

The rearrangement joins TRBV2 to TRBJ1-4, with D unresolved. V lost 8 bases and J 0 bases, leaving 7 bases between the germline ends. Germline V lookup: CDR1 SNHLY, CDR2 FYNNEI. This CDR3 contains 13 residues. CDR3 sequence: CASHGPTNEKLFF. The CDR3 DNA sequence: TGTGCCAGCCACGGTCCAACTAATGAAAAACTGTTTTTT.

The chain joins TRBV30 to TRBJ1-2; D is unresolved. The CDR3 consists of 13 residues. Trimming took off 3 bases at V and 4 bases at J, with 12 bases between the two ends. The germline V gene has CDR1 GTSNPN and CDR2 SVGIG (reference sequence). CDR3 bases: TGTGCCTGGAGAGCCACTGGGAGCTATGGCTACACCTTC. This sequence encodes CAWRATGSYGYTF.

V is TRBV5-1 and J is TRBJ2-1; 7 bases align to TRBD2. Germline V lookup: CDR1 SGHRS, CDR2 YFSETQ. The length of the CDR3 is 16 residues. Losses at the gene ends were 3 bases for V and 8 bases for J; bases not matched to a gene: 14. The CDR3 here is CASSWAPVTSRDEQFF. In DNA form, the CDR3 reads TGCGCCAGCAGCTGGGCCCCCGTGACTAGCAGGGATGAGCAGTTCTTC. Drawing the rest from reference TRBV5-1 and TRBJ2-1, the complete variable domain is KAGVTQTPRYLIKTRGQQVTLSCSPISGHRSVSWYQQTPGQGLQFLFEYFSETQRNKGNFPGRFSGRQFSNSRSEMNVSTLELGDSALYLCASSWAPVTSRDEQFFGPGTRLTVL.

V usage is TRBV6-5 and J usage is TRBJ1-4, with D perhaps TRBD1 (5 bases). Germline V gene data show CDR1 as MNHEY and CDR2 as SVGAGI. The CDR3 spans 14 residues. The V end lost 0 bases, the J end lost 8 bases, and 10 bases lay between the germline ends. The CDR3 DNA reads as TGTGCCAGCAGTTACTCGTGGGGGGGGGAAAAACTGTTTTTT. This translates into CASSYSWGGEKLFF.

This clone was counted only a few times. The J gene is TRBJ1-1, the V gene TRBV27; weak D call: TRBD1 (6 bases). The germline gives CDR1 MNHEY, CDR2 SMNVEV (reference sequence). The CDR3 is 14 residues long. Trimming removed 5 bases from V and 4 bases from J, with 14 bases in between. CDR3 amino acids: CASSIYGGATEAFF. CDR3 in DNA: TGTGCCAGCAGTATATATGGGGGGGCCACTGAAGCTTTCTTT.

The chain combines TRBV19 with TRBJ1-2, with D unresolved. Trimming took off 4 bases at V and 3 bases at J, with 24 bases between the two ends. There are 18 residues in the CDR3. The germline gives CDR1 LNHDA, CDR2 SQIVND (reference sequence). The CDR3 is CASSTTRYSSPIYYGYTF. For the CDR3, the DNA is TGTGCCAGTAGTACTACGAGGTACTCGTCACCTATTTACTATGGCTACACCTTC.

The gene calls are TRBV5-1 and TRBJ1-6; D uncertain. V lost 2 bases and J lost 3, with 18 bases in between. CDR3 length equals 18 residues. Per the germline V gene, CDR1 is SGHRS and CDR2 is YFSETQ. The CDR3, as DNA: TGCGCCAGCAGCTTCGGCGGAGGCCATTCTTTCTATAATTCACCCCTCCACTTT. It translates to CASSFGGGHSFYNSPLHF.

The chain couples TRBV3-1 (or the pseudogene TRBV3-2) to TRBJ2-7; 7 bases line up with TRBD2. This CDR3 comprises 13 residues. Germline values: CDR1 LGHDT, CDR2 YNNKEL (reference sequence). V dropped 8 bases and J dropped 2; count of bases not matched to a gene: 6. CDR3 DNA sequence: TGTGCCAGCTGGGGCGGGGGTGCCTACGAGCAGTACTTC. Translating it yields CASWGGGAYEQYF.

The chain joins TRBV2 to TRBJ1-1, with 7 bases fitting TRBD1. Germline assignment: CDR1 SNHLY and CDR2 FYNNEI. The ends lost 2 bases at V and 4 bases at J; junction bases unmatched: 10. The CDR3 sequence is 16 residues long. The CDR3 DNA is TGTGCCAGCAGTGAATTGCCCCCAGGGGGGCCCACTGAAGCTTTCTTT. Translating it yields CASSELPPGGPTEAFF.

The chain combines TRBV5-1 with TRBJ1-1; D unclear. The CDR3 spans 12 residues. Trimming shortened V by 4 bases and J by 3 bases, and 7 bases separated the two germline ends. Germline lookup yields CDR1 SGHRS and CDR2 YFSETQ. The CDR3 bases are TGCGCCAGCAGCGGGAGTTACACTGAAGCTTTCTTT. Its protein is CASSGSYTEAFF.

The chain combines TRBV4-2 with TRBJ1-2; 8 bases fit TRBD1. Germline V gene data show CDR1 as LGHNA and CDR2 as YNFKEQ. V gave up 4 bases and J gave up 2 bases; unmatched junction bases: 6. This CDR3 spans 15 amino acids. DNA of the CDR3: TGTGCCAGCAGCCCCCAAGGACAGGGAAACTATGGCTACACCTTC. This codes for CASSPQGQGNYGYTF.

The rearrangement links TRBV6-6 to TRBJ1-1, with D uncertain. There are 15 residues in the CDR3. Germline V lookup: CDR1 MNHNY, CDR2 SVGAGI (reference sequence). V was shortened by 8 bases and J by 0 bases, with 16 bases between the two germline ends. CDR3 region: CASSTYTVLNTEAFF. The CDR3 coding sequence is TGTGCCAGCTCAACGTACACAGTGCTGAACACTGAAGCTTTCTTT.

This chain joins TRBV12-3 or TRBV12-4 and TRBJ2-7; TRBD1 matches at 8 bases. V shed 6 bases, J shed 6 bases, and the junction held 7 bases outside the gene matches. The CDR3 is made up of 13 amino acids. The CDR3 bases are TGTGCCAGCAGCCTGGACAGGGTCGGCGAGCAGTACTTC. Translated: CASSLDRVGEQYF.